This T cell receptor beta chain is drawn from a study of T cells in Graves' hyperthyroidism and ophthalmopathy. Regions amplified from RNA transcripts were the TCR beta CDR3 regions. First-round RT-PCR with HTBI primers amplified the TCR CDR3 region. MiXCR, run by TCRdb on the multiplex PCR reads, gives a single entry per CDR3 protein. The sample has about 130,000 distinct CDR3 sequences, approximately 20% seen once. This clonotype was found many times. Its cognate antigen is unknown. A patient was excluded if there was uncontrolled infection, other autoimmune disease, pregnancy or lactation. Blood dates from first hyperthyroidism diagnosis, before any ophthalmopathy symptoms. General study results and limits: Blood also contained most expanded thyroid clonotypes above 0.001.

The CDR3 covers 14 residues. Per the germline V gene, CDR1 is MDHEN and CDR2 is SYDVKM. V lost 6 bases and J 0 bases, leaving 12 bases between the germline ends. The sequence was obtained from a woman in her forties or fifties with Graves' hyperthyroidism that later progressed to Graves' ophthalmopathy. Sequencing input: blood. The chain carries TRBV28 and TRBJ2-7; D gene uncertain. The CDR3 nucleotides read TGTGCCAGCAGCGTCGACGTTCTCTCCTACGAGCAGTACTTC. As protein: CASSVDVLSYEQYF.